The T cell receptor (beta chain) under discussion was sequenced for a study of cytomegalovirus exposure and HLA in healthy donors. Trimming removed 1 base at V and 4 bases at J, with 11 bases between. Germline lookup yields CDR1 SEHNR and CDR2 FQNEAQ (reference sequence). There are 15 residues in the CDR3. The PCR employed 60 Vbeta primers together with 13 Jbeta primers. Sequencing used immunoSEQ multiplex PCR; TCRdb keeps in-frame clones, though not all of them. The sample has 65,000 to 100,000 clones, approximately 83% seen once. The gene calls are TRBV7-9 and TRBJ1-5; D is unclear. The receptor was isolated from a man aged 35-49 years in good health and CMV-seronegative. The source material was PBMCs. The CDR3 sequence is CASSLGTSANQPQHF. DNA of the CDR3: TGTGCCAGCAGCTTAGGCACTTCAGCGAATCAGCCCCAGCATTTT.